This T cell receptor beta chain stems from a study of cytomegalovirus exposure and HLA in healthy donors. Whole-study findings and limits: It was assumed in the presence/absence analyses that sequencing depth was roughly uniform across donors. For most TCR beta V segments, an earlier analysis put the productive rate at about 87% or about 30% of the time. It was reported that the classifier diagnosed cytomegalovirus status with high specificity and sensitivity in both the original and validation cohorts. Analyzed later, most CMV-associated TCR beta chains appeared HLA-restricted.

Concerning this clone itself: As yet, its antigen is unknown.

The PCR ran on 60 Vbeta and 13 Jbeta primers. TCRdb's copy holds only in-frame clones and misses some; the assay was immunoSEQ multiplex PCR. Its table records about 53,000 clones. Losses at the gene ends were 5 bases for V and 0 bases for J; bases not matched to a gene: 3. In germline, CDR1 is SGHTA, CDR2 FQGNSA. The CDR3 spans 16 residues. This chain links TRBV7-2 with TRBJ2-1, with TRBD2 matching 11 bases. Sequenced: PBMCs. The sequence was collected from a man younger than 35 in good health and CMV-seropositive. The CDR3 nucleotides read TGTGCCAGCAGCCCGGGACTAGCGGTCTCCTACAATGAGCAGTTCTTC. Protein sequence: CASSPGLAVSYNEQFF.